This T cell receptor (beta chain) was retrieved from a study of blood T cell repertoires in COVID-19. Study at large: Italy, Spain and the United States were the sources of the convalescent and acute COVID-19 samples.

In the original analysis: Cell counts per sample came from amplifying reference gene primers. TCRdb keeps only in-frame clones here, not all; method: immunoSEQ multiplex PCR. The D gene and trimming were derived from the DNA, and the V and J assignments and clone size from that table. The sample lists around 300,000 clones, around nine tenths occurring once. The CDR3 is made up of 14 amino acids. Germline V gene sequence: CDR1 SGHNT, CDR2 YYREEE (reference sequence). V shed 2 bases and J shed 4 bases, with 12 bases lying between them. This sequence originates from a man in his fifties or sixties with acute or convalescent COVID-19. The chain has TRBV5-4 and TRBJ1-2; unclear D gene. The sequenced sample consisted of peripheral blood. The CDR3 DNA reads TGTGCCAGCAGCTTTCCCGGGAGGATCTATGGCTACACCTTC. Translation: CASSFPGRIYGYTF.